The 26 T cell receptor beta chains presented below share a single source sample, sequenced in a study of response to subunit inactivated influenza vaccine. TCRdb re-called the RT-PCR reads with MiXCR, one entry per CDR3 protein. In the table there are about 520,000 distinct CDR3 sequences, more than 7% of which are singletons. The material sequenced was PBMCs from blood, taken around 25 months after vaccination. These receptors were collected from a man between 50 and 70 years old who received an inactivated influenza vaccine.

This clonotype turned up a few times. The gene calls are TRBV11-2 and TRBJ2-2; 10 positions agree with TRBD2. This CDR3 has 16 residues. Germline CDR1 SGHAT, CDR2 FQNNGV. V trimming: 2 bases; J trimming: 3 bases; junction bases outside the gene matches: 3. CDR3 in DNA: TGTGCCAGCAGCTTAAGTAGCGGGGGGTACACCGGGGAGCTGTTTTTT. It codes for CASSLSSGGYTGELFF.

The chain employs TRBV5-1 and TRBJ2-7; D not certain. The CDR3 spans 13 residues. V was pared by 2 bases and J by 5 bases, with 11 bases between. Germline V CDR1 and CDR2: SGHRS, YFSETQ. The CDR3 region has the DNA TGCGCCAGCAGCTTCCGGGCCTTCGACGAGCAGTACTTC. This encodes CASSFRAFDEQYF.

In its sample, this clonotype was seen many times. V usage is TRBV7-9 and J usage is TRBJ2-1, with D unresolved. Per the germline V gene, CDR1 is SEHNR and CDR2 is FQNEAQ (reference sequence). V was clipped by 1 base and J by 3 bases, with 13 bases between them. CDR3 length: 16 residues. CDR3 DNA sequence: TGTGCCAGCAGCTTAGTCCGCAGTCCCTTCTACAATGAGCAGTTCTTC. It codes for CASSLVRSPFYNEQFF.

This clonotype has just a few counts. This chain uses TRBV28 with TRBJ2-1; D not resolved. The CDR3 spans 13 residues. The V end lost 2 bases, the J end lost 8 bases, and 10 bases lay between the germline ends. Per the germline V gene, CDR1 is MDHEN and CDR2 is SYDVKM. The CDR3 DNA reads TGTGCCAGCAGTTTACTACCCAGTGATGAGCAGTTCTTC. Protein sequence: CASSLLPSDEQFF.

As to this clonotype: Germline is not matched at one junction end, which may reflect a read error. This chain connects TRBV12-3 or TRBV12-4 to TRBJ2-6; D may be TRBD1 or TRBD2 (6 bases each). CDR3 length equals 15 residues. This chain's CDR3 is CDSREDSAGANVLTF. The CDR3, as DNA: TGTGACAGCAGGGAGGACAGCGCTGGGGCCAACGTCCTGACTTTC.

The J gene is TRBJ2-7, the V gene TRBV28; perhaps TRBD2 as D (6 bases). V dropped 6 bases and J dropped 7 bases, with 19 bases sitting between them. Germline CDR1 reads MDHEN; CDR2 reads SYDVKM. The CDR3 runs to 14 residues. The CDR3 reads CASSPPARAGEQYF. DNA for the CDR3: TGTGCCAGCAGCCCACCCGCCCGGGCGGGGGAGCAGTACTTC.

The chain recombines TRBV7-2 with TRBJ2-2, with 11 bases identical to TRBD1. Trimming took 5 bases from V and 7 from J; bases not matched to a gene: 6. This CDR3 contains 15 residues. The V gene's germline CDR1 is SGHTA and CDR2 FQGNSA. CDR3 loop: CASSPGQGAFGELFF. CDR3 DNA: TGTGCCAGCAGCCCCGGACAGGGGGCCTTCGGGGAGCTGTTTTTT.

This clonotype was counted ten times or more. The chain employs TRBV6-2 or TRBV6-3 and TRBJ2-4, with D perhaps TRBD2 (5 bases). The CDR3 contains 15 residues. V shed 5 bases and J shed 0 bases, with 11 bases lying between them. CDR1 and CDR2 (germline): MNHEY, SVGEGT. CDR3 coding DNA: TGTGCCAGCAGTGTTAGCGTTCTAGCCAAAAACATTCAGTACTTC. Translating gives CASSVSVLAKNIQYF.

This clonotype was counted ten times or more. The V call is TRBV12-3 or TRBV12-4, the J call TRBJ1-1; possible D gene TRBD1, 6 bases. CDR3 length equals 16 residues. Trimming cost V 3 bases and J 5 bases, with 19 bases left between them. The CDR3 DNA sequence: TGTGCCAGCAGTTTGGGCAGGGGAGTTCGGGGGACTGAAGCTTTCTTT. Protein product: CASSLGRGVRGTEAFF.

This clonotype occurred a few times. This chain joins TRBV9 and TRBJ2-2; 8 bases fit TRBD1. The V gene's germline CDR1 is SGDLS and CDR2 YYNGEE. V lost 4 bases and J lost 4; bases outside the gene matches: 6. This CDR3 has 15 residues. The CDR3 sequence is CASSPRQGTTGELFF. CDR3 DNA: TGTGCCAGCAGCCCGAGACAGGGGACCACCGGGGAGCTGTTTTTT.

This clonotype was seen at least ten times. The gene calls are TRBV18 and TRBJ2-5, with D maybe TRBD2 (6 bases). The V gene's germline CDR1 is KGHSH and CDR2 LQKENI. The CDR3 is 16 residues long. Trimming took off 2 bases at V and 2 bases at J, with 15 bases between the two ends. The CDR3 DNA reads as TGTGCCAGCTCACCAAGCATGCGGGACTTTCAAGAGACCCAGTACTTC. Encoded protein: CASSPSMRDFQETQYF.

CDR3 amino acids: CASSLAEVVNTGELFF. The CDR3 DNA reads as TGTGCCAGCAGCTTAGCGGAGGTAGTGAACACCGGGGAGCTGTTTTTT. V usage is TRBV7-6 and J usage is TRBJ2-2; D is possibly TRBD2 (5 bases). V shed 0 bases and J shed 1 base, with 9 bases lying between them. The CDR3 loop spans 16 amino acids. Germline V gene sequence: CDR1 SGHVS, CDR2 FNYEAQ.

CDR3 protein: CSAMWTGDTGELFF. The CDR3 region has the DNA TGCAGCGCTATGTGGACAGGGGACACCGGGGAGCTGTTTTTT. The chain couples TRBV29-1 to TRBJ2-2, with 9 bases matching TRBD1. The germline CDR1 and CDR2 sequences are SQVTM and ANQGSEA. V lost 7 bases to trimming and J lost 3 bases; unmatched junction nucleotides: 6. This CDR3 has 14 amino acids.

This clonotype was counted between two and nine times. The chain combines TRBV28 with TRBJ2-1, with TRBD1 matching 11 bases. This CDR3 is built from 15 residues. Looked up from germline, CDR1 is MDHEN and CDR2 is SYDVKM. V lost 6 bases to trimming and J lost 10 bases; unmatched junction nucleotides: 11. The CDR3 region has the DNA TGTGCCAGCAGCCCCGCAGGACAGGGGGCCAGCGAGCAGTTCTTC. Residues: CASSPAGQGASEQFF.

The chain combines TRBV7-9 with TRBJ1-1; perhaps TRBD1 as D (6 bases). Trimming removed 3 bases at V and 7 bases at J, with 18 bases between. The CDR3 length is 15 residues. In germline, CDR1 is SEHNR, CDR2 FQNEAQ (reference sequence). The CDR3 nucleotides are TGTGCCAGCAGCTTCGGGGGGGCGCGTTTTATTGAAGCTTTCTTT. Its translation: CASSFGGARFIEAFF.

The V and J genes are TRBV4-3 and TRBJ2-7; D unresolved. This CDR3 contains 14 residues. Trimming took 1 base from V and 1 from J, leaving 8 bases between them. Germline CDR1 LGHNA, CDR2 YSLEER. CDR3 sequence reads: CASSQVLGSYEQYF. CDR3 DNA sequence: TGCGCCAGCAGCCAAGTTTTGGGGTCCTACGAGCAGTACTTC.

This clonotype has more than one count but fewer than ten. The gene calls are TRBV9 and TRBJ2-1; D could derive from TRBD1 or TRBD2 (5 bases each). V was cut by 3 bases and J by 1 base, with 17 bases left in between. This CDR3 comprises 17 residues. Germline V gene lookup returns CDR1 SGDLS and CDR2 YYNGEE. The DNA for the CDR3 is TGTGCCAGCAGCGAGAGAGGGGAGCCGGTGTCCTACAATGAGCAGTTCTTC. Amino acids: CASSERGEPVSYNEQFF.

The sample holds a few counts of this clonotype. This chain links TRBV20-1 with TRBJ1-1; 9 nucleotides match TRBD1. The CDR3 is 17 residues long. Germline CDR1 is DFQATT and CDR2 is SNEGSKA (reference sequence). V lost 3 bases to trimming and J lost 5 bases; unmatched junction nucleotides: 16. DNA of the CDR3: TGCAGTGCTAGCTCCGGGACAGGGAGAGGATACGGGACTGAAGCTTTCTTT. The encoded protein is CSASSGTGRGYGTEAFF.

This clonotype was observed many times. The CDR3 DNA reads as TGTGCCAGCAGTTTAGGTACCTATAATTCACCCCTCCACTTT. This encodes CASSLGTYNSPLHF. This chain uses TRBV12-3 or TRBV12-4 with TRBJ1-6; D remains ambiguous. Trimming pared 1 base from V and 2 bases from J, leaving 3 bases between. CDR3 size: 14 residues.

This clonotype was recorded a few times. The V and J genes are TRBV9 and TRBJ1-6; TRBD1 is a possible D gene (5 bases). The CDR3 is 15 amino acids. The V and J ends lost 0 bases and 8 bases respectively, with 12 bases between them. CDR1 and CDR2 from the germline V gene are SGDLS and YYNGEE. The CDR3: CASSVEGDKDSPLHF. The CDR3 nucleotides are TGTGCCAGCAGCGTAGAAGGGGATAAGGATTCACCCCTCCACTTT.

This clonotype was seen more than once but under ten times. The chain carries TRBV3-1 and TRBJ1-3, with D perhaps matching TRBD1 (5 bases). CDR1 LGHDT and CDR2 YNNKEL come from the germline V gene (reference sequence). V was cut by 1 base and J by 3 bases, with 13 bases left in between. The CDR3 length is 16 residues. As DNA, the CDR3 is TGTGCCAGCAGCCAAGTTGGGACCATCCTTGGAAACACCATATATTTT. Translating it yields CASSQVGTILGNTIYF.

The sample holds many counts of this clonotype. This CDR3 reads CASSAGQGAYEQYF. The CDR3 nucleotides are TGCGCCAGCAGCGCGGGACAGGGGGCCTACGAGCAGTACTTC. The rearrangement joins TRBV5-1 to TRBJ2-7, with 11 positions matching TRBD1. The V gene end was trimmed by 4 bases and the J gene end by 2 bases; junction bases not matched to a gene: 2. From germline, CDR1 is SGHRS and CDR2 YFSETQ. This CDR3 comprises 14 residues.

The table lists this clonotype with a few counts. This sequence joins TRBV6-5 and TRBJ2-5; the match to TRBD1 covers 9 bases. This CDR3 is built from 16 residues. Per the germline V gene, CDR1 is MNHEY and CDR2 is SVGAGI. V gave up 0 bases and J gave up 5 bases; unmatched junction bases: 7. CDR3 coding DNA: TGTGCCAGCAGTTACTCGAGCAGGACAGGGGTCGAGACCCAGTACTTC. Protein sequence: CASSYSSRTGVETQYF.

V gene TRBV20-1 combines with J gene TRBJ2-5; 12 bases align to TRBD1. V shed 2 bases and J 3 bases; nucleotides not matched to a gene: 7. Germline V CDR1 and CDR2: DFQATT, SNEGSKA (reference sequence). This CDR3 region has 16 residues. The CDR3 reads CSARLIGTGGEETQYF. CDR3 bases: TGCAGTGCTAGACTTATAGGGACAGGGGGCGAAGAGACCCAGTACTTC.

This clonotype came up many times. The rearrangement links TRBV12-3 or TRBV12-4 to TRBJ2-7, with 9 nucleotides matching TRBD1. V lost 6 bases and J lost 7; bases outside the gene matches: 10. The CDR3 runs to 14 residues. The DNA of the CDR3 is TGTGCCAGCAGCGGACAGGGGTTCTCCTGGGAGCAGTACTTC. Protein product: CASSGQGFSWEQYF.

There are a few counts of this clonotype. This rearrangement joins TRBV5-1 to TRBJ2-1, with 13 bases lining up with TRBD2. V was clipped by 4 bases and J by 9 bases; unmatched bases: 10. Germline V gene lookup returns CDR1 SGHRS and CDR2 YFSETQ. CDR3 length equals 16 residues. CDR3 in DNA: TGCGCCAGCAGCGTTAGGACTAGCGGGAGTAGTGCTGAGCAGTTCTTC. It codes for CASSVRTSGSSAEQFF.